Below, 18 T cell receptor beta chains from the same sample are listed, as sequenced in a study of blood T cell repertoires in COVID-19. TCRdb's copy holds only in-frame clones and misses some; the assay was immunoSEQ multiplex PCR. The repertoire holds 350,000 to 450,000 clones, over 75% seen once, with approximately 1.9% in the top ten. The specimen sequenced was PBMCs or T cells enriched from blood (not recorded which). These receptor sequences come from a middle-aged man in a cohort exposed to, infected with or recovered from COVID-19 (not recorded which).

This chain uses TRBV5-5 with TRBJ2-2; 10 bases agree with TRBD1. The CDR3 covers 15 residues. Germline V gives CDR1 SGHKS, CDR2 YYEKEE (reference sequence). With V trimmed by 3 bases and J by 5 bases, 4 bases remained unmatched. The CDR3 sequence is CASSWGQGRTGELFF. CDR3 nucleotides: TGTGCCAGCAGCTGGGGACAGGGGCGGACCGGGGAGCTGTTTTTT.

J is TRBJ2-1 and V is TRBV19; 9 nucleotides align to TRBD2. V shed 6 bases and J 1 base; nucleotides not matched to a gene: 4. Per germline, CDR1 LNHDA and CDR2 SQIVND (reference sequence). The CDR3 sequence is 15 residues long. CDR3 sequence reads: CASSLSGSSYNEQFF. The CDR3 DNA reads TGTGCCAGTAGCCTTAGCGGGAGTTCCTACAATGAGCAGTTCTTC.

The V and J genes are TRBV7-3 and TRBJ1-1; D possibly corresponds to TRBD1 (6 bases). The V gene's germline CDR1 is SGHTA and CDR2 FQGTGA. The CDR3 is 17 amino acids. Trimming removed 4 bases from V and 0 bases from J, with 18 bases in between. The CDR3 DNA sequence: TGTGCCAGCAGCTGGACCGGGACAAGAACTATGAACACTGAAGCTTTCTTT. Encoded protein: CASSWTGTRTMNTEAFF.

This chain joins TRBV11-2 and TRBJ2-5, with 11 bases identical to TRBD2. Losses at the gene ends were 5 bases for V and 3 bases for J; bases not matched to a gene: 5. The length of the CDR3 is 15 residues. Germline lookup yields CDR1 SGHAT and CDR2 FQNNGV. In DNA form, the CDR3 reads TGTGCCAGCAGCACCCAGGGACTAGCGGAAGAGACCCAGTACTTC. It codes for CASSTQGLAEETQYF. Full variable domain (remainder filled in from reference TRBV11-2 and TRBJ2-5): EAGVAQSPRYKIIEKRQSVAFWCNPISGHATLYWYQQILGQGPKLLIQFQNNGVVDDSQLPKDRFSAERLKGVDSTLKIQPAKLEDSAVYLCASSTQGLAEETQYFGPGTRLLVL.

This clone was detected a few times. The V and J genes are TRBV7-9 and TRBJ2-5, with 9 bases that match TRBD2. The CDR3 is 15 residues long. Germline assignment: CDR1 SEHNR and CDR2 FQNEAQ (reference sequence). Trimming took 5 bases from V and 4 from J; bases not matched to a gene: 8. CDR3 DNA sequence: TGTGCCAGCAGCACTCCCGGGACTAGCAGAGAGACCCAGTACTTC. Translated, it gives CASSTPGTSRETQYF. Together with reference TRBV7-9 and TRBJ2-5, the CDR3 gives the full variable domain: DTGVSQNPRHKITKRGQNVTFRCDPISEHNRLYWYRQTLGQGPEFLTYFQNEAQLEKSRLLSDRFSAERPKGSFSTLEIQRTEQGDSAMYLCASSTPGTSRETQYFGPGTRLLVL.

The chain carries TRBV2 and TRBJ1-3; D not certain. Trimming stripped 5 bases from V and 3 bases from J, with 8 bases between. CDR3 length equals 13 residues. From germline, CDR1 is SNHLY and CDR2 FYNNEI. CDR3 in DNA: TGTGCCAGCAGTACGCGAGGTGGAAACACCATATATTTT. It codes for CASSTRGGNTIYF.

The chain joins TRBV6-5 to TRBJ2-7; TRBD1 agrees at 7 bases. Germline CDR1 is MNHEY and CDR2 is SVGAGI. J lost 7 bases, V lost 8 bases, and 14 bases had no gene match. CDR3 length: 14 amino acids. CDR3 sequence: CASSPDRSPGEQYF. The CDR3 DNA sequence: TGTGCCAGCTCCCCGGACAGGTCACCTGGGGAGCAGTACTTC.

V is TRBV7-9 and J is TRBJ1-2; D is undetermined. From germline, CDR1 is SEHNR and CDR2 FQNEAQ (reference sequence). The V and J ends lost 1 base and 0 bases respectively, with 6 bases between them. The CDR3 is 14 amino acids. CDR3 amino acids: CASSLGPSNYGYTF. CDR3 sequence (DNA): TGTGCCAGCAGCTTAGGGCCCTCTAACTATGGCTACACCTTC. Filled out from reference TRBV7-9 and TRBJ1-2, the complete variable domain reads DTGVSQNPRHKITKRGQNVTFRCDPISEHNRLYWYRQTLGQGPEFLTYFQNEAQLEKSRLLSDRFSAERPKGSFSTLEIQRTEQGDSAMYLCASSLGPSNYGYTFGSGTRLTVV.

This chain links TRBV27 with TRBJ2-3; no definite D call. The CDR3 totals 15 residues. V shed 2 bases and J shed 2 bases, with 11 bases lying between them. CDR1 and CDR2 from the germline V gene are MNHEY and SMNVEV (reference sequence). As DNA, the CDR3 is TGTGCCAGCAGTTTAGGCCATCGGGTCACAGATACGCAGTATTTT. Protein sequence: CASSLGHRVTDTQYF.

J is TRBJ1-3 and V is TRBV19, with D possibly being TRBD1 (5 bases). The CDR3 length is 15 residues. V was shortened by 4 bases and J by 0 bases, with 10 bases between the two germline ends. Germline values: CDR1 LNHDA, CDR2 SQIVND (reference sequence). This CDR3 is CASSRQRSSGNTIYF. For the CDR3, the DNA is TGTGCCAGTAGTAGACAGAGAAGCTCTGGAAACACCATATATTTT.

The chain has TRBV27 and TRBJ2-7, with D tentatively TRBD1 (6 bases). CDR1 is MNHEY, CDR2 SMNVEV, per germline (reference sequence). Trimming pared 5 bases from V and 9 bases from J, leaving 23 bases between. This CDR3 has 15 amino acids. The CDR3 bases are TGTGCCAGCAGTCGCAGACAGGCAGGGGTTCTTGGGCAGTACTTC. Its translation is CASSRRQAGVLGQYF.

The rearrangement joins TRBV19 to TRBJ2-1; possible D gene TRBD2, 6 bases. The V and J ends lost 0 bases and 8 bases respectively, with 14 bases between them. Germline V CDR1 and CDR2: LNHDA, SQIVND (reference sequence). CDR3 size: 15 residues. CDR3 nucleotides: TGTGCCAGTAGTATAGATGGGACTGACCTCGATGAGCAGTTCTTC. Translated, it gives CASSIDGTDLDEQFF.

The rearrangement joins TRBV7-8 to TRBJ2-3; the match to TRBD2 covers 12 bases. Germline V gene data show CDR1 as SGHVS and CDR2 as FQNEAQ. Trimming at V came to 7 bases and at J to 3 bases, leaving 14 bases not matched to a gene. The length of the CDR3 is 18 residues. For the CDR3, the DNA is TGTGCCAGCACTGGGGCCTATCTAGCGGGAGGGGGGACAGATACGCAGTATTTT. It codes for CASTGAYLAGGGTDTQYF.

In nucleotides, the CDR3 is TGTGCCAGCAGCCTATTCACAAGGGGTACTGAAGCTTTCTTT. Protein: CASSLFTRGTEAFF. The V call is TRBV5-6, the J call TRBJ1-1; TRBD1 is a possible D gene (5 bases). Germline CDR1 is SGHDT and CDR2 is YYEEEE. The V end was cut by 4 bases, the J end by 5 bases, with 15 bases between. This CDR3 has 14 amino acids.

This sequence joins TRBV28 and TRBJ2-7; D perhaps matches TRBD2 (7 bases). V lost 2 bases and J 2 bases, leaving 10 bases between the germline ends. CDR1 and CDR2 from the germline V gene are MDHEN and SYDVKM. The CDR3 runs to 14 residues. CDR3 sequence (DNA): TGTGCCAGCAGTTTACAGGGGAGGGCCTACGAGCAGTACTTC. Translated, it gives CASSLQGRAYEQYF.

This clone has just a few counts. The chain combines TRBV15 with TRBJ1-4; tentative D call: TRBD1 (6 bases). Trimming stripped 4 bases from V and 9 bases from J, with 15 bases between. Germline values: CDR1 LNHNV, CDR2 YYDKDF (reference sequence). The CDR3 has 14 residues. In DNA form, the CDR3 reads TGTGCCACCAGCATCAGGGGTACCAATAAAAAACTGTTTTTT. This sequence encodes CATSIRGTNKKLFF.

V usage is TRBV29-1 and J usage is TRBJ2-1; 10 bases fit TRBD2. Looked up from germline, CDR1 is SQVTM and CDR2 is ANQGSEA. The V and J ends lost 6 bases and 5 bases, in that order; junction bases with no gene match: 10. CDR3 size: 15 residues. In DNA, the CDR3 is TGCAGCGTCTTCGTGCGGAGCGGGAGGGACAATGAGCAGTTCTTC. It specifies CSVFVRSGRDNEQFF.

Only one count was recorded for this clone. The chain links TRBV2 to TRBJ2-7; TRBD2 agrees at 15 bases. J was trimmed by 6 bases and V by 6 bases; bases with no gene match: 12. The germline V gene has CDR1 SNHLY and CDR2 FYNNEI. The CDR3 loop spans 17 amino acids. CDR3 DNA: TGTGCCAGCAGCGATGGACTAGCGGGAGGGCCGAAAGGCGAGCAGTACTTC. Translating it yields CASSDGLAGGPKGEQYF.